This TCR beta chain was sequenced during a study of T cells in Graves' hyperthyroidism and ophthalmopathy (dated by TCRdb to about 2019). About the investigation overall: Peripheral blood was sampled at the time of initial diagnosis, prior to any treatment. An independent validation cohort of under 20 hyperthyroidism patients and 15 or so patients who later progressed to ophthalmopathy tested prospective prediction of ophthalmopathy. Once sampling was done, hyperthyroidism patients were given methimazole at a starting dose of 30 mg daily, whereas ophthalmopathy patients were given high-dose intravenous methylprednisolone. Thyroid tissue and blood T-cell repertoires from about six Graves' hyperthyroidism patients were also compared in the study. TCR Vbeta CDR3 sequencing of 130 to 150 peripheral blood samples (approximately 44 ophthalmopathy, around 80 hyperthyroidism and roughly 17 progressor patients) is reported in the paper. The 75 to 100 discovery patients were randomly divided into training and test sets at a 7:3 ratio. To identify TCR V-J signatures that set the groups apart, the researchers used a discovery cohort of 95 to 100 patients, made up of some 41 with Graves' ophthalmopathy and 57 with stable Graves' hyperthyroidism. Overall results and qualifications from the work: No statistical method was used to set the sample size in advance, and investigators knew the group allocation. Most expanded thyroid clonotypes (frequency above 0.001) were also detected in blood, suggesting blood repertoires may reflect thyroid immune responses. During validation, the model predicted progression to ophthalmopathy a median of around 6 months ahead of onset, with approximately 71% sensitivity and about 72% specificity. Ophthalmopathy was separated from stable hyperthyroidism by a 13 V-J signature model, with over 85% sensitivity and approximately 84% specificity obtained in cross-validation and 80%/75% obtained in testing.

The germline V gene gives CDR1 as ENHRY and CDR2 as SYGVKD. The CDR3 goes from the cysteine to the phenylalanine over 14 residues. Of the read, only the CDR3 DNA is kept; its 42 bases are in frame from base 1. Unmatched junction bases come to 5, with V trimmed by 6 bases and J by 2 bases. In the ophthalmopathy patients, disease was moderately to severely active, with a Clinical Activity Score of 3 or more, a NOSPECS grade of 4 or more, and a duration of less than 3 months. Exclusion was applied to patients with uncontrolled infections, other autoimmune diseases, pregnancy or lactation. Clinical symptoms, serum thyroxine and TRAb, thyroid ultrasound, and orbital computed tomography formed the basis for the diagnoses. PBMCs were isolated from approximately 10 ml of fresh peripheral blood by Ficoll-Paque density gradient centrifugation. Total RNA was extracted with Trizol reagent, and quality was checked on an Agilent 2100 Bioanalyzer.

The TCR beta CDR3 regions were amplified from RNA transcripts. For the first round of RT-PCR on the TCR CDR3, the HTBI primer set was used together with the Qiagen OneStep RT-PCR kit. Libraries were constructed in a second round of multiplex PCR, after which size selection and purification were carried out. Sequencing of the libraries was done on an Illumina HiSeq2000 using paired-end 100 bp reads. Regarding the original processing steps: SOAPnuke was used to process the raw data, with reads discarded if the reads contained adapters or uncalled bases, had a mean Phred below 15, or lacked an exact constant-primer or identifier match. High-quality paired reads were merged with COPE v1.2.5, and unique nucleotide sequences were defined as clonotypes. Clonotypes were aligned to IMGT TRBV, TRBD and TRBJ reference segments using MiTCR v1.1. Analysis was restricted to V-J combinations with a frequency above 0.0001, which covered roughly 99% of repertoires. A TCS score was defined as the ratio between F50 (clonal expansion) and ExV (chaos), using BLOSUM62-based TCRdist between CDR3 peptides within each V-J. Welch's t-statistics and random forest reduced fewer than 600 V-J features to 10 to 15, which were used in a naive Bayes classifier (R e1071). TCRdb handled the public reads itself, with Q25 trimming in fastp and clone calling in MiXCR, and kept productive beta chains. Each record represents a unique CDR3 protein, reported with the most common genes and DNA among its rows. Clone size and V and J calls follow TCRdb, not the original study. This sample comprises a few hundred thousand distinct CDR3 sequences, around 15% of them detected only once. The ten largest clones represent around 20% of the sample.

In its sample, this clonotype was seen many times. This clone's antigen is unknown. The sample holds no much larger clone one base away, and base qualities are not on file. In this chain, TRBV10-3 is recombined with TRBJ2-7; TRBD1 fits 9 bases in the junction. Sequencing used blood. The origin of this receptor is a woman in her twenties or thirties with Graves' ophthalmopathy. The bases read TGTGCCATCAGGAAGGACAGGGGCGCCTACGAGCAGTACTTC. Protein translation: CAIRKDRGAYEQYF.